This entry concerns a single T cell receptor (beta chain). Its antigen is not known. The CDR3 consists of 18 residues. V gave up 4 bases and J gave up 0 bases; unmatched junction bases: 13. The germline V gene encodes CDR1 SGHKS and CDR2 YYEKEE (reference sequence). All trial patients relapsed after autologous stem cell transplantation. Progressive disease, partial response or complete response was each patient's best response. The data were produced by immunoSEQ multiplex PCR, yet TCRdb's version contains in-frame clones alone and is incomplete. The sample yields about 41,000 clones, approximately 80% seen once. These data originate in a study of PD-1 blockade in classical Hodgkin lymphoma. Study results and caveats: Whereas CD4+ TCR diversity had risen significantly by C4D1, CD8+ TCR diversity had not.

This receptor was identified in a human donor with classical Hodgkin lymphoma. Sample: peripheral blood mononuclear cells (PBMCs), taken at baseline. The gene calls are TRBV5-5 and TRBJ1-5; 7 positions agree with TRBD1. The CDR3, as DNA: TGTGCCAGCAGCGTCTGGGCTACAGGGGCCCCTAGCAATCAGCCCCAGCATTTT. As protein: CASSVWATGAPSNQPQHF.